The clone carrying this TCR beta chain was detected a few times. The antigen is unknown. The data stem from a study of T cells in Graves' hyperthyroidism and ophthalmopathy. Findings and caveats of the study: Ophthalmopathy was distinguished from stable hyperthyroidism by 13 V-J signatures. Researchers found most expanded thyroid clonotypes above 0.001 in blood as well.

Trimming stripped 5 bases from V and 0 bases from J, with 13 bases between. CDR3 length equals 15 residues. Germline CDR1 SGHTA, CDR2 FQGNSA. The TCR beta CDR3 regions underwent amplification using RNA transcripts as the source. An initial round of RT-PCR targeting the TCR CDR3 relied on the HTBI primer set. One entry per CDR3 protein results from TCRdb running MiXCR on the multiplex PCR reads. This sample carries around 600,000 distinct CDR3 sequences, about 45% of them seen once, and the ten largest clones take about 7.7%. The sample consisted of peripheral blood or thyroid tissue (not recorded which). The chain is built from TRBV7-2 and TRBJ1-1; TRBD1 is a possible D gene (5 bases). This clonotype was obtained from an adult man with Graves' disease, either hyperthyroidism or ophthalmopathy (not recorded which). The CDR3: CASSPRGVVNTEAFF. The CDR3, as DNA: TGTGCCAGCAGCCCTAGAGGGGTTGTGAACACTGAAGCTTTCTTT.